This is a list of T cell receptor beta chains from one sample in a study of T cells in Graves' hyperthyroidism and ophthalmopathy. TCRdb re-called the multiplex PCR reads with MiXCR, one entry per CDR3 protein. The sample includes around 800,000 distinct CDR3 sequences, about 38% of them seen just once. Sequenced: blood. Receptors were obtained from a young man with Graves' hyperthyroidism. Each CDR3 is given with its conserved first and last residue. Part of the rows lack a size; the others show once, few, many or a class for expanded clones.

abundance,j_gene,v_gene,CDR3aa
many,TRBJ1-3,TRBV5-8,CASSLGRYSGNTIYF
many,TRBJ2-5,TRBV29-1,CSVDGGLEETQYF
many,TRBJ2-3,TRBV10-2,CASTSTDTQYF
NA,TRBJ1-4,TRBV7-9,CASSINSPGQMTGKLFF
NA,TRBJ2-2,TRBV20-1,CSARDYTANTGELFF
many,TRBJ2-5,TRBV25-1,CASSDRGRDVYGQETQYF
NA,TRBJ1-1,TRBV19,CASSGLGQPTEAFF
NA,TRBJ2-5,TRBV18,CASSPPPGQETQYF
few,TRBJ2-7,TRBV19,CASSIDTFGGEQYF
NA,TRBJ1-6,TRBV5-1,CASSLEQPGSPLHF
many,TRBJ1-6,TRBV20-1,CSARGTGATSPLHF
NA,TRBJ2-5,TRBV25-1,CASSPSQGSGTQYF
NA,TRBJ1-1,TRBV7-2,CASSLYRRQGGTEAFF
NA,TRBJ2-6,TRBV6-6,CASSLDGSGANVLIF
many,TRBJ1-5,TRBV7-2,CASSLPGQPQHF
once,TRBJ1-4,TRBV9,CASGGDSTNEKLFF
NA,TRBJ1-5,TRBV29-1,CSSMGNQPQHF
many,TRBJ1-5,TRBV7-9,CASSLASTGNQPQHF
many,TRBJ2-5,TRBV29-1,CSVEDFGVRGTQYF
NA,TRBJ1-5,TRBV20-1,CSASSGQGAGNQPQHF
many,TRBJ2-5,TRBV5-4,CASSLLTGETQYF
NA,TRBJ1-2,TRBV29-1,CRDADGYGYTF
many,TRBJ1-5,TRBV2,CATHAQNQPQHF
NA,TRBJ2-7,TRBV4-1,CASSQGIRPESSYEQYF
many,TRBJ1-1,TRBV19,CASSISGLQAFF
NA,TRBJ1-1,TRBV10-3,CAIMGQGALEAFF
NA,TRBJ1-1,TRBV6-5,CASSFAGAATEAFF
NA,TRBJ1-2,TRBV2,CASLQGSYGYNF
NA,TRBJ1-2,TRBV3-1,CASSHRDAEGYTF
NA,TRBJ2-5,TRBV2,CASSERENQYF
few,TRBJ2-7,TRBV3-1,CASSLLVPGQGSYEQYF
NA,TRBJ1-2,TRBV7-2,CASSQDRAAGYTF
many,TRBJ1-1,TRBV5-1,CASSLEGYHTEAFF
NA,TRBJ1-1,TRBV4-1,CASSHDRRTNTEAFF
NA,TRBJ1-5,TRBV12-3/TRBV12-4,CASSLERDRVQPQHF
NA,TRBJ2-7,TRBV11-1,CASSFGSADSPYEQYF
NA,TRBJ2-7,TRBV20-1,CSAMDRGHSYEQYF
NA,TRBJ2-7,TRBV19,CASSIAPGDRYEQYF
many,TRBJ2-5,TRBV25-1,CASSDALWDQETQYF
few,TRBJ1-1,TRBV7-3,CASSMLRGYTEAFF
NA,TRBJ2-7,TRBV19,CASSSGLASTKGYEQYF
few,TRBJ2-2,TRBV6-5,CASSFRGSGELFF
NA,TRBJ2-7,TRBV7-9,CASSPWAGDSYEQYF
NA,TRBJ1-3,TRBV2,CASTNRGWGTIYF
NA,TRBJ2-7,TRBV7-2,CASSPRTQESEQYF
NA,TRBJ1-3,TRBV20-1,CSARDPEGFGETIYF
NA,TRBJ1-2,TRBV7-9,CASSSPGQGYTF
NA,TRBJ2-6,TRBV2,CASIRIEESSGANVLTF